Included here is one T cell receptor beta chain sequence, with context. Its antigen remains unidentified. Generated by immunoSEQ multiplex PCR, the TCRdb table keeps only in-frame clones and is missing some. The sample consists of tens of thousands of clones, about 89% of them appearing once. This sample is drawn from a study of T cells in tuberculosis. The wider study: This South African cohort compared adolescents with or without latent tuberculosis against adults with active tuberculosis.

Latent tuberculosis screening used tuberculin skin test and IGRA at entry. Whole-study findings and limits: Smaller alpha distances in active tuberculosis partly reflected shorter CDR3-alpha lengths. Classification accuracy was about 90% (AUROC 0.7 to 0.9) with the GMM-specific repertoire.

Germline lookup yields CDR1 LGHNT and CDR2 FRNRAP. V was cut by 6 bases and J by 11 bases, with 16 bases left in between. This CDR3 region has 12 residues. The sequenced sample was PBMCs. This TCR derives from a donor aged 10 to 29 with latent tuberculosis or without tuberculosis infection. The V call is TRBV12-5, the J call TRBJ1-1; D perhaps matches TRBD1 (5 bases). CDR3 loop: CASGDQGFEAFF. CDR3 bases: TGTGCTAGTGGGGACCAGGGTTTCGAGGCTTTCTTT.